Included here is one T cell receptor beta chain sequence, with context. The germline gives CDR1 MDHEN, CDR2 SYDVKM. J gave up 4 bases and V 6 bases, and 12 bases lay outside the gene matches. The CDR3 has 17 residues. Authors' data handling: Estimates of nucleated cell counts were drawn from the amplification of reference gene primers. Measured with immunoSEQ multiplex PCR; TCRdb has only the in-frame clones, and not every one. The V and J calls and clone size were taken over from that table, and D and trimming were inferred from the DNA. The data show over 150,000 clones, roughly 82% seen once. The data are from a study of blood T cell repertoires in COVID-19. The overall study: Acute and convalescent COVID-19 samples came from the United States, Italy and Spain. Nucleic acid was either cDNA or gDNA, and it came from T cells, B-cell-depleted T cells, or PBMCs.

The material sequenced was peripheral blood. V and J are TRBV28 and TRBJ2-1; 10 bases agree with TRBD2. The sequence came from a human donor in a cohort sampled during active COVID-19. CDR3 amino acids: CASSRPIGLAAYNEQFF. The CDR3 region has the DNA TGTGCCAGCAGCCGTCCCATAGGACTAGCGGCTTACAATGAGCAGTTCTTC.